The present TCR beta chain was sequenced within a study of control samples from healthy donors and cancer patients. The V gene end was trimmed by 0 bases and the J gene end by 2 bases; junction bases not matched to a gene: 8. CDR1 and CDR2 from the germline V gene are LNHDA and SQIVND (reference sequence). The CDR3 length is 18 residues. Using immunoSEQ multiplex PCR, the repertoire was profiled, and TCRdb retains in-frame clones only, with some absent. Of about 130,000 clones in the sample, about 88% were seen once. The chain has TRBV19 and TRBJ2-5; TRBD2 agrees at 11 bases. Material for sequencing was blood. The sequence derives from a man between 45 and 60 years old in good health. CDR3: CASSIDFLAGGTQETQYF. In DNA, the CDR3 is TGTGCCAGTAGTATAGATTTCCTAGCGGGGGGCACACAAGAGACCCAGTACTTC.